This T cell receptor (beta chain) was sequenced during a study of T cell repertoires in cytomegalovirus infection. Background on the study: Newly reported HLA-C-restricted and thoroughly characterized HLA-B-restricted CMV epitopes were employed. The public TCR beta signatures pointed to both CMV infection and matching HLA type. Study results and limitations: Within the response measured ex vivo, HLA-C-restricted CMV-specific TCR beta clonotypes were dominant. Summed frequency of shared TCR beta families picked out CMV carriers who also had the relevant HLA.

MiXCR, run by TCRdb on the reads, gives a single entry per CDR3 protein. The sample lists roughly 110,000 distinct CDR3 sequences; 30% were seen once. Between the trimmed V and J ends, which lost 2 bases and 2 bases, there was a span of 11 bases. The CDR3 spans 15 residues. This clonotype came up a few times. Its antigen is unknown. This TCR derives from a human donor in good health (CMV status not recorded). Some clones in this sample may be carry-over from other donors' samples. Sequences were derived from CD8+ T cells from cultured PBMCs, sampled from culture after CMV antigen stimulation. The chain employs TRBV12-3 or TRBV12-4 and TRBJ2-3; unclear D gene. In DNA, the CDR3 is TGTGCCAGCAGTTTACGCTCGAGCATCACAGATACGCAGTATTTT. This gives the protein CASSLRSSITDTQYF.